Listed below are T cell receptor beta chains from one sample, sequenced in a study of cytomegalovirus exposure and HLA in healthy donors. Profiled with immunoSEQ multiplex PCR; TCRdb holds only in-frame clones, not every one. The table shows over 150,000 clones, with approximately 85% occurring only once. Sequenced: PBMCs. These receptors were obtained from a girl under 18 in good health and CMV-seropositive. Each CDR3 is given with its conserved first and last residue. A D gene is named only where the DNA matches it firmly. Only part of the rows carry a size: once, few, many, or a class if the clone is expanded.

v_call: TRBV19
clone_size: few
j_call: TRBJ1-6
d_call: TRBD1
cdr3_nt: TGTGCCAGTAGTATAGAGGGACAGGGTAGTTCACCCCTCCACTTT
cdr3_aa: CASSIEGQGSSPLHF

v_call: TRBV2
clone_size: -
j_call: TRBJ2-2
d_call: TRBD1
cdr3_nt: TGTGCCAGCAGCGGACAGGGGGCCGGGGAGCTGTTTTTT
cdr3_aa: CASSGQGAGELFF

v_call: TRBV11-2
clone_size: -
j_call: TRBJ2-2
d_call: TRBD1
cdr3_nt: TGTGCCAGCAGCTTTGGACAGGTTAACACCGGGGAGCTGTTTTTT
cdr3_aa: CASSFGQVNTGELFF

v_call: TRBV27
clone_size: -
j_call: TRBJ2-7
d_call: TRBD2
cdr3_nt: TGTGCCAGCAGTGTCCAGGCAATGGCGGGGGACGAGCAGTACTTC
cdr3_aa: CASSVQAMAGDEQYF

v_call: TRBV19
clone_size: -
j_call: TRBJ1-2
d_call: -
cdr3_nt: TGTGCCAGTAGTATAGATGGGAGGGCCGGCTATGGCTACACCTTC
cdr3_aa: CASSIDGRAGYGYTF

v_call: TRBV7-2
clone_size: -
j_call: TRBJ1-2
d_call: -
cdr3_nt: TGTGCCAGCAGCGGGGTGGAGGGCGCAAATACCACCTTC
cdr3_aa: CASSGVEGANTTF

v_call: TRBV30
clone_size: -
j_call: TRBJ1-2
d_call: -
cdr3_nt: TGTGCCTGGAATACTGCAAACTATGGCTACACCTTC
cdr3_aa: CAWNTANYGYTF

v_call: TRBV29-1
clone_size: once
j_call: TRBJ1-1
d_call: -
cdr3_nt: TGCAGCGTAGGCCGGGGTGGGGTGGGGGAAGCTTTCTTT
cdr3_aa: CSVGRGGVGEAFF

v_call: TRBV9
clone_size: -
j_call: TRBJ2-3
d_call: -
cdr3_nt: TGTGCCAGCAGCGTAGGGGAGAGGAGCACAGATACGCAGTATTTT
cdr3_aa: CASSVGERSTDTQYF

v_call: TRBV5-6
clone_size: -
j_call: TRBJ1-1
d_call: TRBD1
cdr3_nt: TGTGCCAGCAGCTTGGGGACAGGGTGGTGGAACACTGAAGCTTTCTTT
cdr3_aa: CASSLGTGWWNTEAFF

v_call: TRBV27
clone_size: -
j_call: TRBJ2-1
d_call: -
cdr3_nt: TGTGCCAGCAGTTTTCAGTCCTACAATGAGCAGTTCTTC
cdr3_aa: CASSFQSYNEQFF

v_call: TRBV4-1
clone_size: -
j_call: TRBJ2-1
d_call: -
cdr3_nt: TGCGCCAGCAGCCAAAAAGTCGGAGGGACCAATGAGCAGTTCTTC
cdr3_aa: CASSQKVGGTNEQFF

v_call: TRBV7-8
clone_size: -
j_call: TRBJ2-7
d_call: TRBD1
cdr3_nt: TGTGCCAGCAGCTCACAGGACAGGGTGGGGGGCTACGAGCAGTACTTC
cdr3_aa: CASSSQDRVGGYEQYF

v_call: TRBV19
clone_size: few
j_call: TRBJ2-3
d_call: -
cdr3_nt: TGTGCCAGTACCTACACTGGAGACAGTCGACATTTCGATACGCAGTATTTT
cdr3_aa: CASTYTGDSRHFDTQYF

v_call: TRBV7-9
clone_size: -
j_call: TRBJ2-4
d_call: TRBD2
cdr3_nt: TGTGCCAGCAGCTTAGCTGGGACTAGCGGGGGGCGGGCAAACATTCAGTACTTC
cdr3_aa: CASSLAGTSGGRANIQYF

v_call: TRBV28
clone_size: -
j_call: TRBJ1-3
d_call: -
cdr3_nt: TGTGCCAGCAGTTTACAGGGCAGGTTTTTTGGAAACACCATATATTTT
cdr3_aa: CASSLQGRFFGNTIYF

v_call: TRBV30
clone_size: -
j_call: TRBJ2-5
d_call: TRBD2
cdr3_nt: TGTGCCTGGAGTAAAGCGGGGGCCCTCAGGGAGACCCAGTACTTC
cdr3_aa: CAWSKAGALRETQYF

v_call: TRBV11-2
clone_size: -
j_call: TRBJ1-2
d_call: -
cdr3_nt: TGTGCCAGCAGCTCCGTCCGCCGGGGGAATGGCTACACCTTC
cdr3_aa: CASSSVRRGNGYTF

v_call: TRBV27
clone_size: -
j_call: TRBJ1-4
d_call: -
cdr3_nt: TGTGCCAGCAGTCGACAAGTAAAACTGTTTTTT
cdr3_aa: CASSRQVKLFF

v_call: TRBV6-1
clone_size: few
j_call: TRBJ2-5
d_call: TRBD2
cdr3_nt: TGTGCCAGCAGCTTGACTAGCGGGGATCAAGAGACCCAGTACTTC
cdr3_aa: CASSLTSGDQETQYF

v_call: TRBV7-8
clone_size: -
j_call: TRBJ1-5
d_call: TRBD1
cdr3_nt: TGTGCCAGCAGTTATCAGGGGGTTCTTGGCAATCAGCCCCAGCATTTT
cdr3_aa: CASSYQGVLGNQPQHF

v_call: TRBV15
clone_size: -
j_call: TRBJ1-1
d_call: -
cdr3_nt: TGTGCCACCAGCAGAGAAAATAGAGCTAACACTGAAGCTTTCTTT
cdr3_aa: CATSRENRANTEAFF

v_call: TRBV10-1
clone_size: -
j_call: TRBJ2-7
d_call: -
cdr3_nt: TGCGCCAGCAGTGACGGGACTTGGTTTCCCTACGAGCAGTACTTC
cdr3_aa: CASSDGTWFPYEQYF

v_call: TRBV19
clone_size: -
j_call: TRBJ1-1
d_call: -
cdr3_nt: TGTGCCAGTAGTCCAGGACATCACACTGAAGCTTTCTTT
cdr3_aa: CASSPGHHTEAFF

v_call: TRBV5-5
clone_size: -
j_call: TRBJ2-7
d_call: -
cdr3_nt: TGTGCCAGCAGCTTGGCCTCAGGGATCTACGAGCAGTACTTC
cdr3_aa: CASSLASGIYEQYF

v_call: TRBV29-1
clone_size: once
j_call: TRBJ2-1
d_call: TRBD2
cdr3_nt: TGCAGCGTTACCCGACTGGGGAGCGGGGGGGGCAACAATGAGCAGTTCTTC
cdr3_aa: CSVTRLGSGGGNNEQFF

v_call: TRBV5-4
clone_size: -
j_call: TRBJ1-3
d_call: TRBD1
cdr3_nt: TGTGCCAGCAGCCGGCCGGGACAGACCTCTGGAAACACCATATATTTT
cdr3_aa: CASSRPGQTSGNTIYF

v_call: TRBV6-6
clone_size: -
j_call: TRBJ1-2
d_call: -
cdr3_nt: TGTGCCAGTTTTAGAGGAGACTATGGCTACACCTTC
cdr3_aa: CASFRGDYGYTF

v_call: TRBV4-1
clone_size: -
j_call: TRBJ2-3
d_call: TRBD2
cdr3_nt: TGCGCCAGCAGCCAAGGACTAGCGGGCCTAGATACGCAGTATTTT
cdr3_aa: CASSQGLAGLDTQYF

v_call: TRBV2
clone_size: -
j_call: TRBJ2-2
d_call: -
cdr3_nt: TGTGCCAGCAGTGAAGAGTGGACACCGAACACCGGGGAGCTGTTTTTT
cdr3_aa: CASSEEWTPNTGELFF

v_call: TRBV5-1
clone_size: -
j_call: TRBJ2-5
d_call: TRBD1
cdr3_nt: TGCGCCAGCAGCTCGGGACAGTCGTACCAAGAGACCCAGTACTTC
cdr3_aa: CASSSGQSYQETQYF

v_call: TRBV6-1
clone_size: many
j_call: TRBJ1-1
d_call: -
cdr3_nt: TGTGCCAGCAGTGGGCACGACATTGAAGCTTTCTTT
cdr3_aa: CASSGHDIEAFF

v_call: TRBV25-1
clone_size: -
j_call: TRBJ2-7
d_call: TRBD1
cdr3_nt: TGTGCCAGCAGACAGGGGGAGGTTTACGAGCAGTACTTC
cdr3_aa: CASRQGEVYEQYF

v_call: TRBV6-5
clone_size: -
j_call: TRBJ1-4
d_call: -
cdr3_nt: TGTGCCAGCAGCTATGATACCGGGAGTAATGAAAAACTGTTTTTT
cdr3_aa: CASSYDTGSNEKLFF

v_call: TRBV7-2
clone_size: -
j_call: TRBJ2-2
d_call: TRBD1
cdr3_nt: TGTGCCAGCAGCTTGCCAGGGGGCACCGGGGAGCTGTTTTTT
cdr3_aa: CASSLPGGTGELFF

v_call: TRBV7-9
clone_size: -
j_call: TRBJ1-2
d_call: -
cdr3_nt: TGTGCCAGCAGCAAGCTTCAGGGGTTGGATGGCTACACCTTC
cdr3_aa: CASSKLQGLDGYTF

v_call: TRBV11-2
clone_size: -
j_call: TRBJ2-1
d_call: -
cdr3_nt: TGTGCCAGCAGCTTAGGGAGAGCCAATGAGCAGTTCTTC
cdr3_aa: CASSLGRANEQFF

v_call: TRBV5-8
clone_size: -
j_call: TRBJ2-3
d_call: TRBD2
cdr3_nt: TGTGCCAGCAGCTTGGGACTTACTAGCGGGGGGCCAGATACGCAGTATTTT
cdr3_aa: CASSLGLTSGGPDTQYF

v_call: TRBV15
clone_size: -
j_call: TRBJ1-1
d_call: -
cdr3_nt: TGTGCCACCAGCGGGATGGGAGGGACTGAAGCTTTCTTT
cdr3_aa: CATSGMGGTEAFF

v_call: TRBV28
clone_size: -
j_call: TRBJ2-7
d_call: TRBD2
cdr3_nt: TGTGCCAGCAGTTTATTTGGGCGGGAGGGACCACACCCCTACGAGCAGTACTTC
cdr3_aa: CASSLFGREGPHPYEQYF

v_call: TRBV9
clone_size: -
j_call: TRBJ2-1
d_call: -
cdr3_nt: TGTGCCAGCAGCGTAGGGCAGGGGTTGAGGAATGAGCAGTTCTTC
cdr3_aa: CASSVGQGLRNEQFF

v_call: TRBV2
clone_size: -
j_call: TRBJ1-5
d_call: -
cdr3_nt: TGTGCCAGCAGGAAAGAGACATATAGCAATCAGCCCCAGCATTTT
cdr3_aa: CASRKETYSNQPQHF

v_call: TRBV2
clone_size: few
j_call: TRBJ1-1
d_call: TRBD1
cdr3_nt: TGTGCCAGCAGAGCGTTACAGGGGGTCGGAGTAGCTTTCTTT
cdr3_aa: CASRALQGVGVAFF

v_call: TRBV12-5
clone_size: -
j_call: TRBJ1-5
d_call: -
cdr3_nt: TGTGCTAGTGGATCGGACGGACTTAGCAATCAGCCCCAGCATTTT
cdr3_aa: CASGSDGLSNQPQHF

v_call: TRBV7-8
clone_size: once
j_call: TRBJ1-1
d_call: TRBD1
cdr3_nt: TGTGCCAGCAGCTTAGACGGGACAGGGGGCTTCTTTGATGAAGCTTTCTTT
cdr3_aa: CASSLDGTGGFFDEAFF

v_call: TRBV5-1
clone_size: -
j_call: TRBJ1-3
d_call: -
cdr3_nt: TGCGCCAGCAGCCTAGAGGGTACCGCTGGAAACACCATATATTTT
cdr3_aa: CASSLEGTAGNTIYF

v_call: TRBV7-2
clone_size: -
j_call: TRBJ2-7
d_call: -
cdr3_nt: TGTGCCAGCAGCTTAAACCAAGGCCGGGCCTACGAGCAGTACTTC
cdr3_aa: CASSLNQGRAYEQYF

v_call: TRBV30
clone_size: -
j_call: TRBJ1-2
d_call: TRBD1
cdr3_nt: TGTGCCTGGAGTGTAGGGGGCGGCAATGGCTACACCTTC
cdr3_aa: CAWSVGGGNGYTF

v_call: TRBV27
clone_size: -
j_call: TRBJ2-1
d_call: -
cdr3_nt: TGTGCCAGCAGCAGCCCAGTGTCGGGAGCTCGTGAGCAGTTCTTC
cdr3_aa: CASSSPVSGAREQFF

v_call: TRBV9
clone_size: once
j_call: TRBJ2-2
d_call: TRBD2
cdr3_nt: TGTGCCAGCAGCGGAGCGGGGGGGCTTCGGGAGCTGTTTTTT
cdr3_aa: CASSGAGGLRELFF

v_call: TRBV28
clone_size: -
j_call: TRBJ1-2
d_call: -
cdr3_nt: TGTGCCAGCACTCGGGGAGGGACCGCTAACTATGGCTACACCTTC
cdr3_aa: CASTRGGTANYGYTF

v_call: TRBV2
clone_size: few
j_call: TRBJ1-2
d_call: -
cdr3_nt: TGTGCCAGTATGGGCGCCCCGGGGGTTTACTATGGCTACACCTTC
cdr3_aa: CASMGAPGVYYGYTF

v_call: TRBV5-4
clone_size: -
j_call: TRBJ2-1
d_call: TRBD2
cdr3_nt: TGTGCCAGCAGCGGTGGGGGGACTAGCGGTTACAATGAGCAGTTCTTC
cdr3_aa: CASSGGGTSGYNEQFF

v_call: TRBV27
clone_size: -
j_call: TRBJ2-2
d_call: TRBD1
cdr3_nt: TGTGCCAGCAGTTTAACAGGGGATAGGCCGAACACCGGGGAGCTGTTTTTT
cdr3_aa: CASSLTGDRPNTGELFF

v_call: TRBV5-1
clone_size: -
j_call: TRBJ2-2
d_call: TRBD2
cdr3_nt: TGCGCCAGCAGCTTGGAAGTAGCGGGGGGACGGCTGTTTTTT
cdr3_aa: CASSLEVAGGRLFF

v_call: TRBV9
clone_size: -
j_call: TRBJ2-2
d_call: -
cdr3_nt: TGTGCCAGCAGCCTTAGGCGGGACGGGGAGCTGTTTTTT
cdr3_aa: CASSLRRDGELFF

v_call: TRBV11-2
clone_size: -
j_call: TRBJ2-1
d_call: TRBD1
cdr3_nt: TGTGCCAGCAGCCCCATTCGACAGGGCAATGAGCAGTTCTTC
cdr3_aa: CASSPIRQGNEQFF